This T cell receptor (beta chain) was observed in a study of CD8+CD57+ T cells in acquired aplastic anemia. On the study more broadly: CD4+ and CD8+ cells, once sorted, gave DNA averaging approximately 3.4 ug. Researchers reported that healthy donors averaged about 11 million reads for CD4+ cells.

CDR3 and TCR beta VDJ profiling relied on genomic DNA as the template. TCRdb passed the reads through MiXCR, listing each CDR3 protein once. The data contain about 160,000 distinct CDR3 sequences, roughly 45% of them singletons. Germline CDR1 and CDR2: MDHEN and SYDVKM. The CDR3 has 14 amino acids. The V gene lost 10 bases and the J gene lost 2 bases, with 14 bases spanning the gap. A word on this clonotype: Its antigen is not identified.

Study-wide results and caveats: The CD8+ Simpson's diversity of patients and controls was not significantly different. Overlap between patients and controls comprised roughly 28 CD8+ CDR3 sequences.

Specimen: sorted CD4+, CD8+, or CD8+CD57+ T cells (not recorded which) from PBMCs. The source is a human donor in good health. The chain links TRBV28 to TRBJ2-2; D possibly matches TRBD1 or TRBD2 (6 bases each). The CDR3 DNA is TGTGCCACCTGGGGGGCTATAAACACCGGGGAGCTGTTTTTT. Translating it yields CATWGAINTGELFF.